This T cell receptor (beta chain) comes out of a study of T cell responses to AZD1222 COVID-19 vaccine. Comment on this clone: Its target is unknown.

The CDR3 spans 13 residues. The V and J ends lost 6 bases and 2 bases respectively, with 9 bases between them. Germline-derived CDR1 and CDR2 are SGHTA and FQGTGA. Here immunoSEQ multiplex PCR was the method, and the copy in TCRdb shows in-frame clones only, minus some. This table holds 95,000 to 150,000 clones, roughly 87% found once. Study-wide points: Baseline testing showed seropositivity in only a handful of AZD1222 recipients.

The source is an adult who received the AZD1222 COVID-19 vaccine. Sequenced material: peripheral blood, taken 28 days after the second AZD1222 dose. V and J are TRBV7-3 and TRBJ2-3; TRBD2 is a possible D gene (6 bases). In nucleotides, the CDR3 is TGTGCCAGCAGTTGGGGGGACACAGATACGCAGTATTTT. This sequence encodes CASSWGDTDTQYF.